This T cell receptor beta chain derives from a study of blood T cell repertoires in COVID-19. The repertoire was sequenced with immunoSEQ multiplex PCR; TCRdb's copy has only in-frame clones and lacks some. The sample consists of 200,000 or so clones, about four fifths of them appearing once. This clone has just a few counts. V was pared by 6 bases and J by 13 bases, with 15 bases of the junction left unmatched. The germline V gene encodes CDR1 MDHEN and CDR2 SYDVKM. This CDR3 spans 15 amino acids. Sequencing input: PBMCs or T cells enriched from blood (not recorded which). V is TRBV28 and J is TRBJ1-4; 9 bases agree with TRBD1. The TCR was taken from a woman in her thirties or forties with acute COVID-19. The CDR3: CASSTGQGFMFGLFF. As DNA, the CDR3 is TGTGCCAGCAGCACGGGACAGGGATTTATGTTTGGACTGTTTTTT.